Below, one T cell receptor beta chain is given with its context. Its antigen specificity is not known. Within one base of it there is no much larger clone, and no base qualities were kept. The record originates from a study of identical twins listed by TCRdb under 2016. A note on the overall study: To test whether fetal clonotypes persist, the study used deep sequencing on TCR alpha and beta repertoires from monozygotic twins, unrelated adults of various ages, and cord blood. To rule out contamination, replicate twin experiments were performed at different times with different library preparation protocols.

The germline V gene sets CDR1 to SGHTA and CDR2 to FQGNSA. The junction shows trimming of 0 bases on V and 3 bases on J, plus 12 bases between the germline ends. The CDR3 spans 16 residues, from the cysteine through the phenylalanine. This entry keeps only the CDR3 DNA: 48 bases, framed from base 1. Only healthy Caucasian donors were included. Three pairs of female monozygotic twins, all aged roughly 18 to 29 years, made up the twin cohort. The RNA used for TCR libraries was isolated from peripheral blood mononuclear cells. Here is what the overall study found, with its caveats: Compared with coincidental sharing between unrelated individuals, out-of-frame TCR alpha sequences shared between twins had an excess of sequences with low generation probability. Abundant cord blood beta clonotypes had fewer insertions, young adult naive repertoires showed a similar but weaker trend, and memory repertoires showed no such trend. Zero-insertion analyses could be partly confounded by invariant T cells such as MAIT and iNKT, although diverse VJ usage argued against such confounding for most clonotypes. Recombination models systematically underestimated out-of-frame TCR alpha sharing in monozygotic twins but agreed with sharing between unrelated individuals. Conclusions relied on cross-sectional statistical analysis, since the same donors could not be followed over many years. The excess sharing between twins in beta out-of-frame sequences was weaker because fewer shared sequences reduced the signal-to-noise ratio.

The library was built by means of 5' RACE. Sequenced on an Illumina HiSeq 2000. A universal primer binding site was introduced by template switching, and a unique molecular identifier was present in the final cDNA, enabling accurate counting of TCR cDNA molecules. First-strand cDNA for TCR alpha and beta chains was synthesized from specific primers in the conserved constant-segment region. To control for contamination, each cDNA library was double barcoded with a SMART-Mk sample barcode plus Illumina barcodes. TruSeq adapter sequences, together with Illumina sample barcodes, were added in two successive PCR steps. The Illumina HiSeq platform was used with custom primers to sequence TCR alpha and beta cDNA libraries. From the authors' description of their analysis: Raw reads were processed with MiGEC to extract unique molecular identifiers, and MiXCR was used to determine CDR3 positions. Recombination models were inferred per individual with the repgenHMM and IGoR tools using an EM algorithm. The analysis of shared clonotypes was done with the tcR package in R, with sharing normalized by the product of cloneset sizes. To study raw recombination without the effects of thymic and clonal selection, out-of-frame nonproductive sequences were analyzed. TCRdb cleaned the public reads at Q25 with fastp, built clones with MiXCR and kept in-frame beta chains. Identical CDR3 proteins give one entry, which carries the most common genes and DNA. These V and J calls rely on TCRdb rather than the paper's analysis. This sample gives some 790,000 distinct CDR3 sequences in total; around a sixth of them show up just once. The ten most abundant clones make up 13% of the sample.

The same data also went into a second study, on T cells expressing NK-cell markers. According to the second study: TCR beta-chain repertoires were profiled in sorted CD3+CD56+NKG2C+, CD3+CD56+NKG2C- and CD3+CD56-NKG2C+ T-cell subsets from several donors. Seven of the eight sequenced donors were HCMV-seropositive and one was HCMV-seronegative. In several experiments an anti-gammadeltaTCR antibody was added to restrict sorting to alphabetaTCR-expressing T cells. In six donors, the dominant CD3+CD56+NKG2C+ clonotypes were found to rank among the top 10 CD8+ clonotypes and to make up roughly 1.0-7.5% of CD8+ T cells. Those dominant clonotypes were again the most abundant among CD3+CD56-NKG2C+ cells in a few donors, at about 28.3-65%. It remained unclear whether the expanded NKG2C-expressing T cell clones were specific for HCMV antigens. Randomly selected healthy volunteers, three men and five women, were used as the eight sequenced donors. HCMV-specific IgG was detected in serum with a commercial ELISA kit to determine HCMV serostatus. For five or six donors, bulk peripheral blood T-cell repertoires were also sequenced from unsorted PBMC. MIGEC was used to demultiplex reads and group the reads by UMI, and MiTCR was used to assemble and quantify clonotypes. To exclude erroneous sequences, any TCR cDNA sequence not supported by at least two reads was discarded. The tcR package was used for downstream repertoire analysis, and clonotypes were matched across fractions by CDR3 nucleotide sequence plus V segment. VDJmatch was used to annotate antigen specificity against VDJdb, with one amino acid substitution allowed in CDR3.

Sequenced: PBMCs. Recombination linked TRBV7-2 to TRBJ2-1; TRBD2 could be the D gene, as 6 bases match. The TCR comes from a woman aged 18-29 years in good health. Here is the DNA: TGTGCCAGCAGCTTAGCGAGACTAGAACTCTACAATGAGCAGTTCTTC. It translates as CASSLARLELYNEQFF.